Presented here are 4 T cell receptor beta chains from one specimen sequenced in a study of T cells expressing NK-cell markers. TCRdb reprocessed the 5' RACE reads, with one entry per CDR3 protein and no DNA. This table holds 550,000 or so distinct CDR3 sequences. Sequencing was carried out using blood T cells: a sorted CD56 or NKG2C T cell subset, CD4+ or CD8+ T cells, or bulk PBMC T cells (not recorded which). These receptors were obtained from a man aged 18 to 29 in good health.

J is TRBJ2-4 and V is TRBV5-1. In germline, CDR1 is SGHRS, CDR2 YFSETQ. CDR3 size: 13 residues. This chain's CDR3 is CASSLGYYNIQYF. Drawing the rest from reference TRBV5-1 and TRBJ2-4, the complete variable domain is KAGVTQTPRYLIKTRGQQVTLSCSPISGHRSVSWYQQTPGQGLQFLFEYFSETQRNKGNFPGRFSGRQFSNSRSEMNVSTLELGDSALYLCASSLGYYNIQYFGAGTRLSVL.

The rearrangement joins TRBV29-1 to TRBJ1-2; TCRdb designates TRBD1, a call that cannot be tested without DNA. The CDR3 contains 12 residues. CDR1 and CDR2 from the germline V gene are SQVTM and ANQGSEA. The chain's CDR3 is CSVGSGTEGYTF.

J is TRBJ2-5 and V is TRBV28; lacking DNA, the TRBD2 call made by TCRdb goes unchecked. CDR1 and CDR2 from the germline V gene are MDHEN and SYDVKM. CDR3 length: 13 amino acids. The CDR3 sequence: CASKAAMQETQYF.

The chain uses TRBV29-1 and TRBJ2-3. This CDR3 is built from 15 residues. Germline-derived CDR1 and CDR2 are SQVTM and ANQGSEA. This chain's CDR3 is CSVEDLDFYGDTQYF.